This T cell receptor beta chain was observed in a study of cytomegalovirus exposure and HLA in healthy donors. Study-wide results and caveats: Across donors, sequencing depth was assumed by presence/absence analyses to be roughly uniform. A later analysis found common viral pathogens apparently linked to several of the most significant clusters. One cluster of highly shared sequence variants probably arose as a sequencing artifact.

60 Vbeta and 13 Jbeta primers were used in PCR. Libraries were prepared by immunoSEQ multiplex PCR; TCRdb keeps only in-frame clonotypes and omits some of them. The sample includes roughly 26,000 clones, around 64% of them seen just once. About this clone itself: No antigen is known for it.

Germline values: CDR1 MGHRA, CDR2 YSYEKL. This CDR3 is built from 14 residues. The V end lost 4 bases, the J end lost 0 bases, and 9 bases lay between the germline ends. The clonotype comes from a woman aged 50 to 60 in good health and CMV-seronegative. This chain links TRBV4-1 with TRBJ1-1, with a possible D match to TRBD1 (6 bases). The sample consisted of PBMCs. CDR3 loop: CASSPQGLNTEAFF. The CDR3 DNA reads TGCGCCAGCAGCCCACAGGGTTTGAACACTGAAGCTTTCTTT.